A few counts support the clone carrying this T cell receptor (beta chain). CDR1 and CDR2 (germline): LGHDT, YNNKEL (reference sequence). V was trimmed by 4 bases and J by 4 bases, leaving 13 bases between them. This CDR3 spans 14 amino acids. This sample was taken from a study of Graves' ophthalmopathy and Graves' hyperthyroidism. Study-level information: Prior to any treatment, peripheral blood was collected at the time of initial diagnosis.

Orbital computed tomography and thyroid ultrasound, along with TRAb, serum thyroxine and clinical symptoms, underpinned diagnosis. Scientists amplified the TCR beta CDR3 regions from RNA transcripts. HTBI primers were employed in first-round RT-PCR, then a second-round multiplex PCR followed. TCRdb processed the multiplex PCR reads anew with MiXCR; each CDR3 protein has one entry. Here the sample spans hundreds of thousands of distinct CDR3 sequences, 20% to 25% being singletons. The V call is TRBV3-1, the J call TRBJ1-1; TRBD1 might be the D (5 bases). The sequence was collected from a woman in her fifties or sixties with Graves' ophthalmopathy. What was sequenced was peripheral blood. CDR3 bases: TGTGCCAGCAGCCCACGACAGAGGACCACTGAAGCTTTCTTT. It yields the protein CASSPRQRTTEAFF.